One T cell receptor beta chain is described in this entry. The target antigen is unknown. The data are from a study of post-analysis software for immune sequencing data. The study's findings and limits: Multiple sclerosis patients showed significantly lower normalized Chao1 diversity than controls did. Controls showed lower frequencies than patients for 5 or 6 TRBV segments, and TRBV5-6, TRBV5-1 and TRBV20-1 were among these.

Prepared libraries of TCR beta cDNA carried unique molecular identifiers. MiXCR, applied by TCRdb to the PCR reads, yields one record per CDR3 protein. The sample has some 690,000 distinct CDR3 sequences, roughly 27% seen once. The germline CDR1 and CDR2 sequences are WNHNN and SYGVQD (reference sequence). V lost 4 bases, J lost 1 base, and 6 bases lay in between. This CDR3 comprises 13 residues. The sequenced material came from blood. The rearrangement uses TRBV10-1 and TRBJ2-3; D not certain. The sequence was obtained from a girl aged 5-17 years with multiple sclerosis. CDR3 sequence: CASSGLRTDTQYF. The CDR3 region has the DNA TGCGCCAGCAGTGGGCTCCGCACAGATACGCAGTATTTT.